This T cell receptor (beta chain) was captured by sequencing in a study of T cells in localized non-small cell lung cancer. Trimming removed 7 bases from V and 4 bases from J, with 14 bases in between. Germline-derived CDR1 and CDR2 are LGHNT and FRNRAP. The CDR3 consists of 14 residues. TCRdb keeps only in-frame clones here, not all; method: immunoSEQ multiplex PCR. The sample lists 10,000 to 15,000 clones, just over 85% occurring once. Sequences were derived from peripheral blood, sampled before any cancer treatment. The V and J genes are TRBV12-5 and TRBJ1-5; no clear D. The receptor was derived from a male donor at least 60 years old with stage III lung adenocarcinoma. The CDR3 is CASAVGILNQPQHF. The CDR3 bases are TGTGCTAGTGCGGTAGGGATTTTGAATCAGCCCCAGCATTTT.